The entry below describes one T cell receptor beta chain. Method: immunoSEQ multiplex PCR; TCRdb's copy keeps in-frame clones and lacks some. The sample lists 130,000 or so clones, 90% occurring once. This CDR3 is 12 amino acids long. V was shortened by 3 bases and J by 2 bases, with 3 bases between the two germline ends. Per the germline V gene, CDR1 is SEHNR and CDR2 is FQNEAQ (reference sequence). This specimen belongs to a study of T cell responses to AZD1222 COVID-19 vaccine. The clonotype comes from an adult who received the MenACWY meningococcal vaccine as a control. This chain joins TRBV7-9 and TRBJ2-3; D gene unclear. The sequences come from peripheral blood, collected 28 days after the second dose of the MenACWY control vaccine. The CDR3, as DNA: TGTGCCAGCAGCTTCTACACAGATACGCAGTATTTT. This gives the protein CASSFYTDTQYF.